This TCR beta chain was recovered during a study of blood T cell repertoires in COVID-19. Study-level background: Acute and convalescent COVID-19 specimens originated in the United States, Italy and Spain. T cells, B-cell-depleted T cells, or PBMCs provided the cDNA or gDNA that served as material.

Generated by immunoSEQ multiplex PCR, the TCRdb table keeps only in-frame clones and is missing some. The table lists some 180,000 clones, about 88% of them singletons. Those enrolled in Seattle joined during active infection and were followed longitudinally afterward. There are 14 residues in the CDR3. CDR1 SGHRS and CDR2 YFSETQ come from the germline V gene. Trimming removed 2 bases from V and 5 bases from J, with 10 bases in between. This sequence joins TRBV5-1 and TRBJ2-2; D gene unclear. Material: peripheral blood. The clonotype comes from a man aged 45 to 65 with COVID-19, enrolled during active disease. CDR3 amino acids: CASSFAIATGELFF. The DNA for the CDR3 is TGCGCCAGCAGCTTTGCAATCGCGACCGGGGAGCTGTTTTTT.